Sequencing of this TCR beta chain was carried out in a study of OX40 agonist ivuxolimab in advanced cancers. If patients had autoimmune disease history or systemic immunosuppression, they were excluded. Germline-derived CDR1 and CDR2 are LNHDA and SQIVND (reference sequence). The length of the CDR3 is 14 residues. With V trimmed by 6 bases and J by 2 bases, 7 bases remained unmatched. Some clones are missing from TCRdb's copy, which holds only in-frame ones; the method was immunoSEQ multiplex PCR. The table lists around 76,000 clones, around 86% of them singletons, with nearly 8% in the top ten. The chain is built from TRBV19 and TRBJ2-7; 7 positions match TRBD1. The receptor comes from an adult with an advanced solid tumor such as melanoma, head and neck, liver or kidney cancer. This specimen consisted of CD4+ or CD8+ T cells sorted from blood, obtained in a trial of the OX40 agonist ivuxolimab. Here the CDR3 reads CASRAPGQTYEQYF. The DNA for the CDR3 is TGTGCCAGTAGGGCTCCGGGACAGACCTACGAGCAGTACTTC.